This entry describes one T cell receptor beta chain. This entry is derived from a study of shared clonotypes between healthy human individuals. Sequencing was performed with immunoSEQ multiplex PCR; in TCRdb, only in-frame clones are kept and a portion is missing. The table includes about 2 million clones, approximately 95% detected once. This CDR3 is 13 amino acids long. V shed 3 bases and J shed 4 bases, with 6 bases lying between them. The germline V gene has CDR1 SNHLY and CDR2 FYNNEI. It was CD45RO-negative cells, positively selected for CCR7, that made up naive CD8 cells, with terminally differentiated effector memory CD45RA+ cells excluded.

This sequence originates from a man between 18 and 35 years old in good health. V usage is TRBV2 and J usage is TRBJ2-2; D is undetermined. The sample was naive CD8+ T cells sorted from blood. The CDR3 region has the DNA TGTGCCAGCAGTGATGGCCGCACCGGGGAGCTGTTTTTT. This encodes CASSDGRTGELFF.